These 18 T cell receptor beta chains were sequenced from one sample in a study of cytomegalovirus exposure and HLA in healthy donors. In the PCR, 60 Vbeta and 13 Jbeta primers were used. Some clones are missing from TCRdb's copy, which holds only in-frame ones; the method was immunoSEQ multiplex PCR. The sample includes roughly 200,000 clones, 80% of them seen just once. Source material: PBMCs. The receptors were sampled from a man between 40 and 49 years old in good health and CMV-seronegative.

This chain joins TRBV19 and TRBJ2-3; 13 nucleotides line up with TRBD2. Germline-derived CDR1 and CDR2 are LNHDA and SQIVND (reference sequence). V shed 5 bases, J shed 0 bases, and the junction held 8 bases outside the gene matches. The CDR3 is 18 residues long. The CDR3 loop reads CASSGGTSGAPSTDTQYF. As DNA, the CDR3 is TGTGCCAGTAGTGGGGGGACTAGCGGGGCCCCTAGCACAGATACGCAGTATTTT.

The gene calls are TRBV7-2 and TRBJ1-6; maybe TRBD1 (5 bases). Germline V CDR1 and CDR2: SGHTA, FQGNSA. Trimming took off 5 bases at V and 10 bases at J, with 15 bases between the two ends. The CDR3 has 14 amino acids. The CDR3, as DNA: TGTGCCAGCAGCACAGATCAGGGAGGATCACCCCTCCACTTT. This gives the protein CASSTDQGGSPLHF.

This chain uses TRBV9 with TRBJ2-7; 8 positions match TRBD2. The V segment lost 4 bases and the J segment 3 bases; nucleotides outside the gene matches: 6. CDR3 length: 14 residues. Per germline, CDR1 SGDLS and CDR2 YYNGEE. CDR3: CASSPSGGLYEQYF. The DNA for the CDR3 is TGTGCCAGCAGCCCCAGCGGGGGACTCTACGAGCAGTACTTC.

The chain combines TRBV10-3 with TRBJ1-2; TRBD1 matches 9 bases. The trim removed 4 bases at V and 1 base at J, leaving 4 bases unmatched. The CDR3 is 15 residues long. Germline loops: CDR1 ENHRY, CDR2 SYGVKD. The CDR3, as DNA: TGTGCCATCAGTGGGGGGACAGGGAGTAACTATGGCTACACCTTC. The encoded protein is CAISGGTGSNYGYTF.

The chain links TRBV29-1 to TRBJ2-1; 14 bases map to TRBD2. Germline V CDR1 and CDR2: SQVTM, ANQGSEA. This CDR3 contains 15 residues. The J segment lost 5 bases and the V segment lost 6 bases, leaving 6 bases of the junction unmatched. Written as DNA, the CDR3 is TGCAGCGTATTTGGACTAGCGGGAGGACACAATGAGCAGTTCTTC. The encoded protein is CSVFGLAGGHNEQFF.

The chain combines TRBV5-1 with TRBJ2-3; 8 positions match TRBD1. CDR3 length: 15 amino acids. The ends lost 3 bases at V and 2 bases at J; junction bases unmatched: 5. Germline-derived CDR1 and CDR2 are SGHRS and YFSETQ. CDR3 loop: CASSSTGDPTDTQYF. CDR3 nucleotide sequence: TGCGCCAGCAGCTCGACAGGGGACCCCACAGATACGCAGTATTTT. Based on the CDR3 plus reference TRBV5-1 and TRBJ2-3, the full variable domain is KAGVTQTPRYLIKTRGQQVTLSCSPISGHRSVSWYQQTPGQGLQFLFEYFSETQRNKGNFPGRFSGRQFSNSRSEMNVSTLELGDSALYLCASSSTGDPTDTQYFGPGTRLTVL.

This clone has more than one count but fewer than ten. J is TRBJ2-5 and V is TRBV6-1; tentative D call: TRBD1 (5 bases). The J call may not be correct, given that the DNA end is closer to TRBJ2-7. The CDR3 sequence is 14 residues long. The germline gives CDR1 MNHNS, CDR2 SASEGT. CDR3 in DNA: TGTGCCAGCAGTGAAGGGGGCAACCTCTTCGAGCAGTACTTC. Translating it yields CASSEGGNLFEQYF.

In its sample, this clone was seen once. The J gene is TRBJ2-7, the V gene TRBV6-5; D uncertain. Trimming pared 0 bases from V and 2 bases from J, leaving 11 bases between. The germline V gene encodes CDR1 MNHEY and CDR2 SVGAGI. The length of the CDR3 is 15 residues. The CDR3 nucleotides are TGTGCCAGCAGTTACTCAAGGAGAATAACCTACGAGCAGTACTTC. Residues: CASSYSRRITYEQYF.

This clone appeared a few times. The V gene is TRBV19, the J gene TRBJ2-2; a possible D gene is TRBD1 (5 bases). Germline CDR1 is LNHDA and CDR2 is SQIVND (reference sequence). V lost 3 bases and J 2 bases, leaving 10 bases between the germline ends. CDR3 length: 15 residues. The CDR3: CASSIPTDNTGELFF. CDR3 nucleotide sequence: TGTGCCAGTAGTATCCCGACAGATAACACCGGGGAGCTGTTTTTT.

The CDR3 nucleotides read TGTGCCAGCAGCATGACAGGGGTCTCAGATACGCAGTATTTT. Its translation: CASSMTGVSDTQYF. The rearrangement uses TRBV7-9 and TRBJ2-3; 8 bases map to TRBD1. Germline CDR1 and CDR2: SEHNR and FQNEAQ (reference sequence). Germline trimming cut 5 bases from V and 4 bases from J; bases unmatched to any gene: 5. The length of the CDR3 is 14 residues.

This clone turned up a few times. The chain couples TRBV6-6 to TRBJ1-6; maybe TRBD1 (5 bases). Trimming cost V 8 bases and J 7 bases, with 18 bases left between them. CDR1 and CDR2 from the germline V gene are MNHNY and SVGAGI (reference sequence). There are 15 residues in the CDR3. The CDR3 protein is CASEAGNRLNSPLHF. The CDR3 coding sequence is TGTGCCAGCGAGGCAGGGAATCGTTTGAATTCACCCCTCCACTTT.

The chain combines TRBV27 with TRBJ2-2; D perhaps matches TRBD1 (6 bases). The ends were cut back, 6 bases at V and 6 bases at J, with 8 bases in the middle. Germline V gene sequence: CDR1 MNHEY, CDR2 SMNVEV (reference sequence). This CDR3 has 12 amino acids. The CDR3 spells CASSQGSGELFF. Here the CDR3 DNA reads TGTGCCAGCAGCCAGGGGTCCGGGGAGCTGTTTTTT.

This chain links TRBV9 with TRBJ1-2; maybe TRBD1 (5 bases). Trimming took off 0 bases at V and 8 bases at J, with 17 bases between the two ends. Germline loops: CDR1 SGDLS, CDR2 YYNGEE. This CDR3 contains 15 residues. The CDR3, as DNA: TGTGCCAGCAGCGTAGCTGGGGGACTTGGGGAGGGCTACACCTTC. Its protein product is CASSVAGGLGEGYTF.

The rearrangement joins TRBV5-6 to TRBJ2-7; 10 bases agree with TRBD2. This CDR3 region has 16 residues. V was clipped by 1 base and J by 6 bases; unmatched bases: 10. Germline values: CDR1 SGHDT, CDR2 YYEEEE. The CDR3 region is CASSLSWTSGLGEQYF. The CDR3 DNA follows: TGTGCCAGCAGCTTGTCTTGGACTAGCGGATTGGGCGAGCAGTACTTC.

The V gene is TRBV9, the J gene TRBJ1-4; D is undetermined. This CDR3 is built from 15 residues. Trimming took off 0 bases at V and 8 bases at J, with 14 bases between the two ends. Per the germline V gene, CDR1 is SGDLS and CDR2 is YYNGEE. CDR3: CASSVGRANWEKLFF. Here the CDR3 DNA reads TGTGCCAGCAGCGTAGGGAGGGCCAATTGGGAAAAACTGTTTTTT.

This clone has a single count. The genes are TRBV15 and TRBJ2-2, with 7 bases identical to TRBD2. The CDR3 has 15 residues. Trimming took 5 bases from V and 1 from J; bases not matched to a gene: 4. CDR1 is LNHNV and CDR2 is YYDKDF in the germline V gene (reference sequence). CDR3 in DNA: TGTGCCACCAGCGGGCTAGCGGTGAACACCGGGGAGCTGTTTTTT. Its translation: CATSGLAVNTGELFF.

J is TRBJ2-5 and V is TRBV5-4, with 8 bases lining up with TRBD1. The CDR3 has 14 amino acids. Trimming at V came to 4 bases and at J to 3 bases, leaving 5 bases not matched to a gene. The germline CDR1 and CDR2 sequences are SGHNT and YYREEE (reference sequence). The CDR3 region is CASSTKDREETQYF. The CDR3 bases are TGTGCCAGCAGCACCAAGGACAGGGAAGAGACCCAGTACTTC.

The chain has TRBV14 and TRBJ1-4, with D perhaps matching TRBD1 (5 bases). V dropped 2 bases and J dropped 5 bases, with 9 bases sitting between them. Germline CDR1 reads SGHDN; CDR2 reads FVKESK. CDR3 length: 14 residues. CDR3 nucleotides: TGTGCCAGCAGCCAAATAAACAGGAATGAAAAACTGTTTTTT. Translation gives CASSQINRNEKLFF. Filled out from reference TRBV14 and TRBJ1-4, the complete variable domain reads EAGVTQFPSHSVIEKGQTVTLRCDPISGHDNLYWYRRVMGKEIKFLLHFVKESKQDESGMPNNRFLAERTGGTYSTLKVQPAELEDSGVYFCASSQINRNEKLFFGSGTQLSVL.